A single sample gave rise to the 27 T cell receptor beta chains below, sequenced in a study of blood T cells in healthy people across ages (dated by TCRdb to between 2014 and 2016). Libraries came from 5' RACE. Sequenced on an Illumina HiSeq 2500. The second PCR ran for about 6 to 12 cycles and used a J-beta primer mix along with a sample-barcoded 5' primer. The public reads were reprocessed in TCRdb via fastp at Q25 and MiXCR, keeping in-frame beta chains. A single entry per CDR3 protein holds the most common genes and DNA from its merged rows. The sample table shows hundreds of thousands of distinct CDR3 sequences, and 30% to 45% are seen once. Roughly 13% of the sample goes to the ten largest clones. The sequenced material came from blood. The receptors come from a man aged 18 to 30 in good health.

The chain combines TRBV12-5 with TRBJ2-1; D gene unclear. CDR3 length equals 16 residues. Germline lookup yields CDR1 LGHNT and CDR2 FRNRAP. Between the trimmed V and J ends, which lost 5 bases and 2 bases, there was a span of 16 bases. CDR3 sequence: CASGGKDALTYNEQFF. The CDR3 DNA is TGTGCTAGTGGTGGGAAGGACGCGTTAACCTACAATGAGCAGTTCTTC.

This clonotype was recorded at least ten times. The rearrangement joins TRBV12-3 or TRBV12-4 to TRBJ2-5, with a tentative D call TRBD2 (5 bases). The V and J ends lost 5 bases and 0 bases respectively, with 22 bases between them. CDR3 length: 18 amino acids. CDR3: CASSRPQNHRGNQETQYF. DNA for the CDR3: TGTGCCAGCAGTAGACCGCAGAATCATCGAGGGAACCAAGAGACCCAGTACTTC.

As concerns this clonotype: A junction boundary mismatches the germline segment, possibly from a read error. The chain employs TRBV27 and TRBJ1-2; TRBD1 agrees at 7 bases. The CDR3 spans 14 residues. From germline, CDR1 is MNHEY and CDR2 SMNVEV (reference sequence). In DNA form, the CDR3 reads TGTGCCAGCAGTTCAAGGACAGGTTTATATGGCAACACCTTC. Protein product: CASSSRTGLYGNTF.

This clonotype was observed once. V is TRBV14 and J is TRBJ2-2; D remains ambiguous. Germline V gene lookup returns CDR1 SGHDN and CDR2 FVKESK. The CDR3 extends over 14 amino acids. The V and J ends lost 0 bases and 4 bases respectively, with 6 bases between them. CDR3 DNA sequence: TGTGCCAGCAGCCAAGAACTGCGCACCGGGGAGCTGTTTTTT. Its translation: CASSQELRTGELFF.

This clonotype was seen more than once but under ten times. V is TRBV7-9 and J is TRBJ2-3, with D hard to call. V was cut by 5 bases and J by 4 bases, with 10 bases left in between. The CDR3 covers 13 residues. CDR1 and CDR2 (germline): SEHNR, FQNEAQ (reference sequence). The CDR3 DNA sequence: TGTGCCAGCAGCCCGTTACGGTCAGATACGCAGTATTTT. It specifies CASSPLRSDTQYF.

This clonotype was found a few times. The chain uses TRBV9 and TRBJ1-5; tentatively, D is TRBD1 (5 bases). Germline V gene sequence: CDR1 SGDLS, CDR2 YYNGEE. V was clipped by 4 bases and J by 6 bases, with 23 bases between them. The CDR3 extends over 17 amino acids. DNA of the CDR3: TGTGCCAGCAGCTCGCCCCGACCTCCAGGGTTGGGTCAGCCCCAGCATTTT. It encodes CASSSPRPPGLGQPQHF.

The chain is built from TRBV12-3 or TRBV12-4 and TRBJ2-2, with no clear D. The CDR3 loop spans 13 amino acids. Trimming left V 1 base short and J 7 bases short, with 7 bases between. DNA for the CDR3: TGTGCCAGCAGTTTAGTGGAAAGCGGGGAGCTGTTTTTT. This sequence encodes CASSLVESGELFF.

The chain joins TRBV12-3 or TRBV12-4 to TRBJ1-2; the D is unclear. The CDR3 length is 13 residues. V was cut by 5 bases and J by 6 bases, with 13 bases left in between. This CDR3 is CASSPSQGHGYTF. The CDR3 region has the DNA TGTGCCAGCAGTCCTTCACAAGGCCATGGCTACACCTTC.

This sequence joins TRBV11-2 and TRBJ1-1; D perhaps matches TRBD1 (6 bases). This CDR3 contains 17 residues. The ends were cut back, 6 bases at V and 4 bases at J, with 24 bases in the middle. Germline V lookup: CDR1 SGHAT, CDR2 FQNNGV. In nucleotides, the CDR3 is TGTGCCAGCAGTCCCGGGGGCAGGGTCCTGTCGGGCACTGAAGCTTTCTTT. Protein: CASSPGGRVLSGTEAFF.

The gene calls are TRBV5-1 and TRBJ2-1, with D possibly TRBD1 on 5 matching bases. Trimming removed 0 bases from V and 2 bases from J, with 9 bases in between. Germline V CDR1 and CDR2: SGHRS, YFSETQ. CDR3 size: 15 residues. CDR3 sequence (DNA): TGCGCCAGCAGCTTGGCCTTAGGGGCCTACAATGAGCAGTTCTTC. It specifies CASSLALGAYNEQFF.

The chain joins TRBV7-6 to TRBJ1-1; TRBD1 might be the D (6 bases). This CDR3 is 12 amino acids long. Trimming took off 5 bases at V and 10 bases at J, with 14 bases between the two ends. The V gene's germline CDR1 is SGHVS and CDR2 FNYEAQ. The CDR3 spells CASSTTGTPAFF. In DNA, the CDR3 is TGTGCCAGCAGCACTACAGGGACGCCAGCTTTCTTT.

The chain combines TRBV7-2 with TRBJ2-3, with D hard to call. This CDR3 spans 15 amino acids. The germline V gene encodes CDR1 SGHTA and CDR2 FQGNSA. V was cut by 6 bases and J by 0 bases, with 13 bases left in between. The CDR3 nucleotides are TGTGCCAGCAGTCGCGGACCACCGAGCACAGATACGCAGTATTTT. Encoded protein: CASSRGPPSTDTQYF.

The chain links TRBV15 to TRBJ1-5; weak D call: TRBD1 (6 bases). V lost 2 bases and J 0 bases, leaving 26 bases between the germline ends. The CDR3 is 21 amino acids. Germline lookup yields CDR1 LNHNV and CDR2 YYDKDF (reference sequence). CDR3 coding DNA: TGTGCCACCAGCAGAAGTAGGGGATGGGGACAAGGAAAAATTAGCAATCAGCCCCAGCATTTT. It specifies CATSRSRGWGQGKISNQPQHF.

At least ten counts were recorded for this clonotype. The chain links TRBV29-1 to TRBJ1-2, with 10 bases aligning to TRBD1. J was trimmed by 3 bases and V by 0 bases; bases with no gene match: 10. Germline CDR1 reads SQVTM; CDR2 reads ANQGSEA. CDR3 length: 17 residues. DNA of the CDR3: TGCAGCGTTGAAGAGGTCGGACAGGGGGAGTATTACTATGGCTACACCTTC. Translation: CSVEEVGQGEYYYGYTF.

The chain employs TRBV20-1 and TRBJ2-5; D unresolved. V was cut by 6 bases and J by 5 bases, with 10 bases left in between. The CDR3 is 11 residues long. Germline CDR1 is DFQATT and CDR2 is SNEGSKA (reference sequence). CDR3 in amino acids: CSAFRRETQYF. In nucleotides, the CDR3 is TGCAGTGCCTTCCGGCGGGAGACCCAGTACTTC.

The table lists this clonotype with a few counts. The rearrangement joins TRBV4-1 to TRBJ1-5; D is unclear. The CDR3 extends over 15 amino acids. Germline values: CDR1 MGHRA, CDR2 YSYEKL. V lost 1 base and J lost 4, with 11 bases in between. CDR3 sequence (DNA): TGCGCCAGCAGCCAAGTATTAGGCCCGAATCAGCCCCAGCATTTT. This codes for CASSQVLGPNQPQHF.

The chain joins TRBV6-4 to TRBJ1-5; 7 bases align to TRBD1. V shed 8 bases, J shed 2 bases, and the junction held 6 bases outside the gene matches. The CDR3 length is 14 residues. CDR1 is MRHNA, CDR2 SNTAGT, per germline. The CDR3 DNA is TGTGCCAGCCACAGGGGTGCGGGCAATCAGCCCCAGCATTTT. Translation gives CASHRGAGNQPQHF.

In its sample, this clonotype was seen a few times. The V gene is TRBV2, the J gene TRBJ2-5; tentatively, D is TRBD1 (6 bases). Germline values: CDR1 SNHLY, CDR2 FYNNEI. The CDR3 contains 15 residues. The V end lost 3 bases, the J end lost 3 bases, and 14 bases lay between the germline ends. The CDR3 loop reads CASSDIWGRKETQYF. The CDR3 DNA follows: TGTGCCAGCAGTGACATATGGGGGCGAAAAGAGACCCAGTACTTC.

This clonotype was picked up one time. This could be a read error, since a much larger clone is one nucleotide away. The rearrangement uses TRBV4-2 and TRBJ2-7; weak D call: TRBD2 (5 bases). V was trimmed by 3 bases and J by 3 bases, leaving 18 bases between them. This CDR3 spans 16 amino acids. CDR1 LGHNA and CDR2 YNFKEQ come from the germline V gene. Written as DNA, the CDR3 is TGTGCCAGCAGCCAGAAGGTGGAGGTCAGAGACTACGAGCAGTACTTC. Protein: CASSQKVEVRDYEQYF.

This chain connects TRBV2 to TRBJ2-5; D unresolved. V lost 4 bases, J lost 1 base, and 7 bases lay in between. The CDR3 contains 13 residues. CDR1 is SNHLY, CDR2 FYNNEI, per germline. This chain's CDR3 is CASSVMGQETQYF. Written as DNA, the CDR3 is TGTGCCAGCAGTGTTATGGGCCAAGAGACCCAGTACTTC.

This clonotype has a handful of counts. The J gene is TRBJ2-2, the V gene TRBV10-3, with 9 bases matching TRBD1. Germline CDR1 is ENHRY and CDR2 is SYGVKD. The J segment lost 6 bases and the V segment lost 2 bases, leaving 10 bases of the junction unmatched. This CDR3 has 17 residues. The CDR3 DNA reads TGTGCCATCAGTGAGATACCGGGACAGGGCGTCCCCGGGGAGCTGTTTTTT. Encoded protein: CAISEIPGQGVPGELFF.

The chain uses TRBV29-1 and TRBJ2-5, with TRBD1 matching over 8 bases. In germline, CDR1 is SQVTM, CDR2 ANQGSEA. Trimming cost V 7 bases and J 5 bases; bases outside gene matches: 12. This CDR3 has 14 amino acids. In DNA, the CDR3 is TGCAGCGCTCGGACAGGGCAAAGTCAGGAGACCCAGTACTTC. Protein: CSARTGQSQETQYF. Complete variable domain (other parts from reference TRBV29-1 and TRBJ2-5): SAVISQKPSRDICQRGTSLTIQCQVDSQVTMMFWYRQQPGQSLTLIATANQGSEATYESGFVIDKFPISRPNLTFSTLTVSNMSPEDSSIYLCSARTGQSQETQYFGPGTRLLVL.

This clonotype was detected a few times. The rearrangement links TRBV6-4 to TRBJ1-1, with D tentatively TRBD1 (5 bases). CDR1 and CDR2 (germline): MRHNA, SNTAGT. The CDR3 sequence is 13 residues long. V lost 6 bases to trimming and J lost 5 bases, with 13 bases between them. The DNA of the CDR3 is TGTGCCAGCAGACAGGATTGGCGGACTGAAGCTTTCTTT. This encodes CASRQDWRTEAFF.

This clonotype has more than one count but fewer than ten. The V gene is TRBV7-2, the J gene TRBJ2-7; 9 bases agree with TRBD2. V was pared by 5 bases and J by 5 bases, with 16 bases of the junction left unmatched. The CDR3 contains 17 residues. Germline CDR1 and CDR2: SGHTA and FQGNSA. The chain's CDR3 is CASSRRVIAGAPHEQYF. The CDR3 nucleotides read TGTGCCAGCAGCCGCCGAGTAATAGCGGGGGCTCCCCACGAGCAGTACTTC. The full variable domain, in which reference TRBV7-2 and TRBJ2-7 provide the parts outside the CDR3, is GAGVSQSPSNKVTEKGKDVELRCDPISGHTALYWYRQSLGQGLEFLIYFQGNSAPDKSGLPSDRFSAERTGGSVSTLTIQRTQQEDSAVYLCASSRRVIAGAPHEQYFGPGTRLTVT.

The chain is built from TRBV7-9 and TRBJ2-7, with D possibly TRBD2 on 6 matching bases. Trimming stripped 3 bases from V and 5 bases from J, with 14 bases between. Germline CDR1 SEHNR, CDR2 FQNEAQ (reference sequence). The CDR3 contains 14 residues. The DNA of the CDR3 is TGTGCCAGCAGCTTGGGACTGGAGGCCAACGAGCAGTACTTC. Its translation: CASSLGLEANEQYF.

V and J are TRBV12-3 or TRBV12-4 and TRBJ2-1; no clear D gene. The CDR3 is 13 amino acids. Deletions cut 6 bases from V and 2 bases from J, with 8 bases between. CDR3 coding DNA: TGTGCCAGCAGGCCCCAACCCTACAATGAGCAGTTCTTC. It specifies CASRPQPYNEQFF.

This clonotype occurred a few times. The gene calls are TRBV7-6 and TRBJ2-7; D could derive from TRBD1 or TRBD2 (6 bases each). Germline loops: CDR1 SGHVS, CDR2 FNYEAQ. Trimming left V 2 bases short and J 5 bases short, with 13 bases between. The CDR3 sequence is 14 residues long. The CDR3 DNA follows: TGTGCCAGCAGCTTATATCAAGGGGGGAACGAGCAGTACTTC. Translation: CASSLYQGGNEQYF.